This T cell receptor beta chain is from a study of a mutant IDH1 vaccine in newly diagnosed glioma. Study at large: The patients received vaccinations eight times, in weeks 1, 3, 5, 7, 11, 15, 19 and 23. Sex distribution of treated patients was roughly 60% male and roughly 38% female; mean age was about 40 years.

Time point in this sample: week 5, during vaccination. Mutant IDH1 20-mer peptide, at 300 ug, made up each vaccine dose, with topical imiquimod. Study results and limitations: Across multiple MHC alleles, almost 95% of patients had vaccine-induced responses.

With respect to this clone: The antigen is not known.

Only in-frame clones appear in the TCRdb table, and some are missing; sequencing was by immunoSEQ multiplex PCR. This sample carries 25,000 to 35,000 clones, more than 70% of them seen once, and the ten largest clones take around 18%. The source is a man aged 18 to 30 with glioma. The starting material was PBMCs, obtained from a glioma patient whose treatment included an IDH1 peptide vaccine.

The CDR3 spells CASTVDSPNEQFF. As DNA, the CDR3 is TGTGCCAGCACCGTGGACTCTCCAAATGAGCAGTTCTTC. The chain uses TRBV6-1 and TRBJ2-1; D may be TRBD2 (5 bases). Germline-derived CDR1 and CDR2 are MNHNS and SASEGT. This CDR3 spans 13 amino acids. Trimming shortened V by 7 bases and J by 7 bases, and 14 bases separated the two germline ends.